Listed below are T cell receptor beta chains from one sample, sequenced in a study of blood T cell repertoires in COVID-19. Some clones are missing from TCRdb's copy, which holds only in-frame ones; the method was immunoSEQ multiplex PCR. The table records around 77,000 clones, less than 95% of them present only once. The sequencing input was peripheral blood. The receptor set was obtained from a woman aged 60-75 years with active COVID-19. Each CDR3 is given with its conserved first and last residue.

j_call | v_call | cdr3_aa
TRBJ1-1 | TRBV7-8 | CASSEQGNTEAFF
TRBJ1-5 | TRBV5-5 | CASSLELRVYQPQHF
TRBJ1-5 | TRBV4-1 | CASSQGLQGGQPQHF
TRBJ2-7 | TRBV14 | CASSPSGTSVKQYF
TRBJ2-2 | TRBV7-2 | CASSRDRVGGELFF
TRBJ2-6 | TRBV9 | CASSVPSGANVLTF
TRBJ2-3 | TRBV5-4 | CASSLELAGGVDTQYF
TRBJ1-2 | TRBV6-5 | CASNGVSPGYTF
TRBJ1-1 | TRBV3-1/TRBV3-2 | CASSHTPNTEAFF
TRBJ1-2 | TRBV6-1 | CASSETFSGNYGYTF
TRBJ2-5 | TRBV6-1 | CASTPQGLAIETQYF
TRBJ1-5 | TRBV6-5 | CASSRDIDQPQHF
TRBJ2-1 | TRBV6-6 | CASSPYSPYNEQFF
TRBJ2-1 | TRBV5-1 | CASSWTSGTGNEQFF
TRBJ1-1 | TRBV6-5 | CASGPRMNTEAFF
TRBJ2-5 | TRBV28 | CATRPLTYQETQYF
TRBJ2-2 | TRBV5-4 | CASSSRGTGYTGELFF
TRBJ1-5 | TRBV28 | CASSFRGRGRNQPQHF
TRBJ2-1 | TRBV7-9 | CASSLVVGRAKWNNEQFF
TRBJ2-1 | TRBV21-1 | CASSKAGGPYNEQFF
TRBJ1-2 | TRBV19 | CASSIEPGLPGENGYTF
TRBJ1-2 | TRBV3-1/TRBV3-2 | CASRSDRNYGYTF
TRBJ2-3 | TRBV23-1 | CAPGRGTDTQYF
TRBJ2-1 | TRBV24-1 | CATSDPGLAGSYNEQFF
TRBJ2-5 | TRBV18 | CASSPQRDLQETQYF
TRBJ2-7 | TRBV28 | CASSLTGNYEQYF
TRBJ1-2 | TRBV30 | CAWSLDSTYGYTF
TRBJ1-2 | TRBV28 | CAIHRRTGNGYTF
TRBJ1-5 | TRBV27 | CASSWSNEDNQPQHF
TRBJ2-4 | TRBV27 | CASSLGTGGAKNIQYF
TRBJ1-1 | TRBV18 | CASSSGGQEGSNTEAFF
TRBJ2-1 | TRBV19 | CASSKGHLAGGFGEQFF
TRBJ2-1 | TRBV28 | CASRRAPTATEQFF
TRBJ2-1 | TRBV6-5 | CASSYRQGARNEQFF
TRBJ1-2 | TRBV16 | CASSQSRTGGEGYTF
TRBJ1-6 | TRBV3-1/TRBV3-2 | CASSPSTGATYNSPLHF
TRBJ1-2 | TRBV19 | CASRRPDRGTYYGYTF
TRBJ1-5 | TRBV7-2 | CASSSPTGDQPQHF
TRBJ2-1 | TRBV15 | CATSRGGTNNEQFF
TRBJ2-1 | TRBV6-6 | CASTRSPTSGSAHSYNEQFF
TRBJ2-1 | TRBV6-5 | CASSYVGGRNEQFF
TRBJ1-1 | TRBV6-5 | CASSQGANPTEAFF
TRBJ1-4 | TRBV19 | CASQKDTTATNEKLFF
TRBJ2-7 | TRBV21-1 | CTHRDRETYEQYF
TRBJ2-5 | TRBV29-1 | CSATVGETQYF
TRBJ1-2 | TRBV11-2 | CASSLARVNYGYTF
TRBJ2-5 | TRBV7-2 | CASSPGQRQAYQETQYF
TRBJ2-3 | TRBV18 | CASSRRAGTDTQYF